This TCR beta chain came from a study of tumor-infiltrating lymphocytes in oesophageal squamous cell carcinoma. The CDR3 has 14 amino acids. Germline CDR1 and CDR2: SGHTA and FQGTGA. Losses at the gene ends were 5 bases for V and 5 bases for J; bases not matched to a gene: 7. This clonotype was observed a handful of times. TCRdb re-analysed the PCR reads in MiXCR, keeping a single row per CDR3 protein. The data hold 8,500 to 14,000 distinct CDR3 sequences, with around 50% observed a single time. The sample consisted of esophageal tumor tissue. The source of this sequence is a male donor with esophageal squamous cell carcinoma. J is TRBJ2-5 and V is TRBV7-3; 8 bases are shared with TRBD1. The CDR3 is CASSLTGDGETQYF. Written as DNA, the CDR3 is TGTGCCAGCAGCCTGACAGGGGACGGGGAGACCCAGTACTTC.